The 7 T cell receptor beta chains given below trace back to one sample, sequenced in a study of control samples from healthy donors and cancer patients. The repertoire was sequenced with immunoSEQ multiplex PCR; TCRdb's copy has only in-frame clones and lacks some. This table holds around 68,000 clones, 84% found once. The sample consisted of PBMCs. The receptor set was obtained from a woman in her 50s with lung cancer.

V gene TRBV6-5 combines with J gene TRBJ1-1; D gene unclear. This CDR3 region has 13 residues. Deletions cut 0 bases from V and 0 bases from J, with 2 bases between. Germline assignment: CDR1 MNHEY and CDR2 SVGAGI. This CDR3 is CASSYSVNTEAFF. In DNA form, the CDR3 reads TGTGCCAGCAGTTACTCAGTGAACACTGAAGCTTTCTTT.

The chain uses TRBV5-1 and TRBJ1-1; 7 bases are shared with TRBD1. With 4 bases clipped from V and 0 bases from J, the junction kept 9 bases outside the gene matches. CDR1 is SGHRS and CDR2 is YFSETQ in the germline V gene. The CDR3 consists of 16 residues. Here the CDR3 DNA reads TGCGCCAGCAGCACGGGACAGACGAGTTTGAACACTGAAGCTTTCTTT. It codes for CASSTGQTSLNTEAFF.

V and J are TRBV7-6 and TRBJ1-1; possible D gene TRBD1, 5 bases. This CDR3 is built from 14 residues. Germline loops: CDR1 SGHVS, CDR2 FNYEAQ. Trimming stripped 1 base from V and 3 bases from J, with 9 bases between. This CDR3 is CASSLGTPDTEAFF. As DNA, the CDR3 is TGTGCCAGCAGCTTAGGGACACCTGACACTGAAGCTTTCTTT.

This chain connects TRBV30 to TRBJ1-6, with a possible D match to TRBD1 (5 bases). Trimming pared 5 bases from V and 5 bases from J, leaving 13 bases between. Per the germline V gene, CDR1 is GTSNPN and CDR2 is SVGIG (reference sequence). CDR3 length equals 14 residues. The CDR3 here is CAWSLGTHNSPLHF. The CDR3 nucleotides read TGTGCCTGGTCTTTAGGGACCCATAATTCACCCCTCCACTTT.

This clone appeared once. J is TRBJ1-5 and V is TRBV28; TRBD1 matches at 8 bases. V lost 5 bases to trimming and J lost 5 bases; unmatched junction nucleotides: 8. There are 15 residues in the CDR3. Germline V gene sequence: CDR1 MDHEN, CDR2 SYDVKM. CDR3 nucleotide sequence: TGTGCCAGCAGTGACAGGGGCAGGAATTATCAGCCCCAGCATTTT. Encoded protein: CASSDRGRNYQPQHF.

The J gene is TRBJ2-3, the V gene TRBV7-8; the D is unclear. CDR3 size: 17 residues. CDR1 is SGHVS, CDR2 FQNEAQ, per germline. With 5 bases removed from V and 0 bases from J, the gap between germline ends came to 18 bases. The CDR3 spells CASSTHRTDPSTDTQYF. The CDR3 DNA follows: TGTGCCAGCAGCACCCACCGTACGGACCCAAGCACAGATACGCAGTATTTT.

The table lists this clone with a count of one. The chain recombines TRBV15 with TRBJ2-7, with D perhaps TRBD1 (6 bases). CDR1 LNHNV and CDR2 YYDKDF come from the germline V gene (reference sequence). This CDR3 is built from 15 residues. Trimming cost V 0 bases and J 7 bases, with 16 bases left between them. Written as DNA, the CDR3 is TGTGCCACCAGCAGAGAAAGGGGGATGTTAGGAGAGCAGTACTTC. This encodes CATSRERGMLGEQYF.